This TCR beta chain was retrieved from a study of blood T cells in healthy people across ages. This clonotype was seen more than once but under ten times. Trimming left V 4 bases short and J 3 bases short, with 18 bases between. This CDR3 region has 17 residues. Germline V gives CDR1 LGHNA, CDR2 YSLEER. Primers used in a second PCR of about 6 to 11 cycles were a sample-barcoded 5' primer and a J-beta primer mix. MiXCR, applied by TCRdb to the 5' RACE reads, yields one record per CDR3 protein. The data contain about 800,000 distinct CDR3 sequences, about 25% of them singletons. Another study also made use of these data, one on T cells of mothers and their children.

Sequencing was carried out using blood. V is TRBV4-3 and J is TRBJ2-2; D perhaps matches TRBD2 (6 bases). The receptor was isolated from a boy between 5 and 17 years old in good health. DNA for the CDR3: TGCGCCAGCAGCCCGGACCGAGCGGGCGAGTACACCGGGGAGCTGTTTTTT. It yields the protein CASSPDRAGEYTGELFF.